Each of the 19 T cell receptor beta chains below was sequenced from the same sample in a study of early T cells in non-severe SARS-CoV-2 infection. TCRdb re-called the 5' RACE reads through MiXCR, storing one row per CDR3 protein. The repertoire includes tens of thousands of distinct CDR3 sequences, around 20% of them detected once, and 15% to 20% sits in the top ten. Specimen: whole blood, collected at baseline. The receptor set was obtained from an adult who was a healthcare worker with PCR-confirmed SARS-CoV-2 infection or an uninfected control (not recorded which).

This clonotype was counted a few times. The rearrangement links TRBV6-1 to TRBJ1-6; D is unclear. This CDR3 region has 13 residues. The V end lost 1 base, the J end lost 14 bases, and 12 bases lay between the germline ends. Germline V gene data show CDR1 as MNHNS and CDR2 as SASEGT. The CDR3 here is CASSEGNHISLHF. The CDR3 DNA is TGTGCCAGCAGTGAAGGAAATCATATCTCCCTCCACTTT.

V is TRBV10-3 and J is TRBJ1-6; D is uncertain. V lost 3 bases and J lost 7, with 10 bases in between. Germline CDR1 is ENHRY and CDR2 is SYGVKD. This CDR3 region has 14 residues. The CDR3 region is CAISDQSGNSPLHF. CDR3 bases: TGTGCCATCAGTGATCAGTCCGGCAATTCACCCCTCCACTTT.

This clonotype was seen a handful of times. The genes are TRBV18 and TRBJ1-2; D is perhaps TRBD1 (6 bases). The CDR3 totals 15 residues. The germline V gene has CDR1 KGHSH and CDR2 LQKENI. V lost 3 bases, J lost 4 bases, and 15 bases lay in between. CDR3 nucleotides: TGTGCCAGCTCACCTGGGTTGGGGGACACCTATGGCTACACCTTC. Translation: CASSPGLGDTYGYTF.

The chain is built from TRBV12-3 or TRBV12-4 and TRBJ1-4, with TRBD1 as a possible D gene (5 bases). This CDR3 spans 15 amino acids. The ends were cut back, 3 bases at V and 4 bases at J, with 12 bases in the middle. CDR3 protein: CASSFSGSFNEKLFF. CDR3 in DNA: TGTGCCAGCAGTTTTTCAGGGAGCTTTAATGAAAAACTGTTTTTT.

CDR3 sequence: CASSPRRGGSYEQYF. Here the CDR3 DNA reads TGTGCCAGCAGTCCTCGTAGAGGGGGTAGCTACGAGCAGTACTTC. The chain employs TRBV12-3 or TRBV12-4 and TRBJ2-7; D is perhaps TRBD1 (6 bases). The V end was cut by 5 bases, the J end by 3 bases, with 17 bases between. The CDR3 runs 15 residues.

This clonotype was found a few times. J is TRBJ2-1 and V is TRBV18, with D unclear. Germline V gives CDR1 KGHSH, CDR2 LQKENI. The CDR3 has 13 residues. Trimming took 2 bases from V and 9 from J, leaving 11 bases between them. This CDR3 is CASSPNTLGEQFF. The DNA for the CDR3 is TGTGCCAGCTCACCAAACACCCTCGGTGAGCAGTTCTTC.

This chain links TRBV28 with TRBJ2-3, with 7 bases lining up with TRBD1. The germline CDR1 and CDR2 sequences are MDHEN and SYDVKM. This CDR3 contains 16 residues. The ends lost 5 bases at V and 0 bases at J; junction bases unmatched: 8. CDR3 in DNA: TGTGCCAGCAGTCATATGAGGGGGCGAAGCACAGATACGCAGTATTTT. Translation gives CASSHMRGRSTDTQYF.

This clonotype was detected ten times or more. The V gene is TRBV12-3 or TRBV12-4, the J gene TRBJ2-7; no clear D gene. The CDR3 contains 13 residues. Trimming shortened V by 3 bases and J by 2 bases, and 8 bases separated the two germline ends. CDR3 sequence (DNA): TGTGCCAGCAGTTTTCACAGAACCTACGAGCAGTACTTC. This encodes CASSFHRTYEQYF.

This chain joins TRBV7-9 and TRBJ2-2; a weak D match, TRBD2 (5 bases). With 4 bases removed from V and 5 bases from J, the gap between germline ends came to 8 bases. Germline lookup yields CDR1 SEHNR and CDR2 FQNEAQ (reference sequence). The CDR3 runs 13 residues. CDR3 in DNA: TGTGCCAGCAGCTACGGCGGGACCGGGGAGCTGTTTTTT. The encoded protein is CASSYGGTGELFF.

The V and J genes are TRBV3-1 and TRBJ1-1, with no clear D. Germline loops: CDR1 LGHDT, CDR2 YNNKEL (reference sequence). V dropped 3 bases and J dropped 6 bases, with 8 bases sitting between them. This CDR3 is 12 amino acids long. CDR3 coding DNA: TGTGCCAGCAGCCAGGGTTACGCTGAAGCTTTCTTT. Protein product: CASSQGYAEAFF.

This clonotype was recorded many times. This chain connects TRBV7-9 to TRBJ1-6, with 7 positions matching TRBD1. Germline trimming cut 1 base from V and 7 bases from J; bases unmatched to any gene: 7. The germline CDR1 and CDR2 sequences are SEHNR and FQNEAQ (reference sequence). The CDR3 is 16 residues long. CDR3 sequence reads: CASSLGRTGSNSPLHF. Written as DNA, the CDR3 is TGTGCCAGCAGCTTAGGCAGGACAGGAAGCAATTCACCCCTCCACTTT.

The chain is built from TRBV2 and TRBJ1-2; 9 bases fit TRBD1. The V and J ends lost 6 bases and 4 bases, in that order; junction bases with no gene match: 9. The CDR3 is made up of 15 amino acids. From germline, CDR1 is SNHLY and CDR2 FYNNEI. The CDR3: CASSPSGTGPYGYTF. The CDR3, as DNA: TGTGCCAGCAGCCCTTCCGGGACAGGGCCCTATGGCTACACCTTC.

V is TRBV2 and J is TRBJ1-6, with TRBD1 identical over 9 bases. CDR1 and CDR2 (germline): SNHLY, FYNNEI. V was pared by 0 bases and J by 7 bases, with 1 base of the junction left unmatched. CDR3 length equals 15 residues. The CDR3 loop reads CASSEAGTGNSPLHF. DNA for the CDR3: TGTGCCAGCAGTGAAGCGGGGACAGGGAATTCACCCCTCCACTTT.

The chain links TRBV12-3 or TRBV12-4 to TRBJ1-2; 7 bases fit TRBD1. The J segment lost 5 bases and the V segment lost 6 bases, leaving 12 bases of the junction unmatched. CDR3 length: 15 residues. The CDR3 is CASRPGTEGLYGYTF. CDR3 bases: TGTGCCAGCAGACCCGGGACAGAAGGCCTTTATGGCTACACCTTC.

This chain connects TRBV24-1 to TRBJ1-2; 11 bases align to TRBD1. CDR1 and CDR2 (germline): KGHDR, SFDVKD. The CDR3 has 17 residues. The trim removed 4 bases at V and 4 bases at J, leaving 10 bases unmatched. The chain's CDR3 is CATSDTDRGPLLYGYTF. Here the CDR3 DNA reads TGTGCCACCAGTGACACGGACAGGGGGCCGTTACTCTATGGCTACACCTTC.

The rearrangement links TRBV6-2 or TRBV6-3 to TRBJ1-6; D not certain. Trimming removed 4 bases at V and 7 bases at J, with 11 bases between. The CDR3 consists of 14 residues. CDR1 and CDR2 (germline): MNHEY, SVGEGT. CDR3: CASSFGHGNSPLHF. CDR3 in DNA: TGTGCCAGCAGTTTCGGTCATGGAAATTCACCCCTCCACTTT.

This clonotype was detected a few times. V gene TRBV20-1 combines with J gene TRBJ1-1; D gene uncertain. V was shortened by 6 bases and J by 1 base, with 12 bases between the two germline ends. The germline gives CDR1 DFQATT, CDR2 SNEGSKA (reference sequence). The CDR3 loop spans 13 amino acids. For the CDR3, the DNA is TGCAGTGCCAGCCGAGATTCGAACACTGAAGCTTTCTTT. Amino acid sequence: CSASRDSNTEAFF.

There are many counts of this clonotype. V and J are TRBV13 and TRBJ2-7, with a possible D match to TRBD2 (7 bases). Trimming stripped 8 bases from V and 0 bases from J, with 20 bases between. The CDR3 spans 16 residues. Germline V gives CDR1 PRHDT, CDR2 FYEKMQ (reference sequence). CDR3 in amino acids: CASSPRRGPSSYEQYF. CDR3 sequence (DNA): TGTGCCAGCTCTCCCAGGCGGGGGCCCAGCTCCTACGAGCAGTACTTC.

This clonotype was counted only a few times. The rearrangement uses TRBV5-6 and TRBJ2-1, with TRBD1 matching over 8 bases. CDR3 length: 14 residues. Germline assignment: CDR1 SGHDT and CDR2 YYEEEE. Trimming removed 7 bases from V and 2 bases from J; junction bases left unmatched: 5. The CDR3 region is CASGKDRAYNEQFF. Written as DNA, the CDR3 is TGTGCCAGCGGGAAGGACAGGGCCTACAATGAGCAGTTCTTC.